Each of the 30 T cell receptor beta chains below was sequenced from the same sample in a study of Tregs in tolerant kidney transplant recipients. TCRdb's table, derived via immunoSEQ multiplex PCR, lists solely in-frame clones and lacks some. The sample carries about 64,000 clones, roughly 98% recorded once. The material was Tregs from blood, obtained before the transplant. These receptors all stem from a human donor who received a combined kidney and bone marrow transplant.

This clone occurred once. CDR3 amino acids: CASSLLQETQYF. The CDR3, as DNA: TGTGCCAGCAGTTTACTTCAAGAGACCCAGTACTTC. The J gene is TRBJ2-5, the V gene TRBV2; D is ambiguous. The V end lost 5 bases, the J end lost 2 bases, and 6 bases lay between the germline ends. Germline lookup yields CDR1 SNHLY and CDR2 FYNNEI. The CDR3 extends over 12 amino acids.

Only one count was recorded for this clone. The chain uses TRBV7-8 and TRBJ2-2; 7 bases line up with TRBD1. Germline assignment: CDR1 SGHVS and CDR2 FQNEAQ. J lost 1 base, V lost 4 bases, and 6 bases had no gene match. The CDR3 is 16 residues long. The CDR3 nucleotides read TGTGCCAGCAGCTGGTCTCGGACAGGGAACACCGGGGAGCTGTTTTTT. It codes for CASSWSRTGNTGELFF.

This chain connects TRBV5-1 to TRBJ1-3; unclear D gene. CDR1 is SGHRS and CDR2 is YFSETQ in the germline V gene. The CDR3 contains 14 residues. The V end lost 4 bases, the J end lost 1 base, and 9 bases lay between the germline ends. The CDR3 sequence: CASSLYSSGNTIYF. CDR3 bases: TGCGCCAGCAGCCTTTACAGTTCTGGAAACACCATATATTTT.

This chain uses TRBV28 with TRBJ2-7, with TRBD2 identical over 9 bases. The CDR3 runs 14 residues. V shed 6 bases and J 4 bases; nucleotides not matched to a gene: 7. Germline V gene lookup returns CDR1 MDHEN and CDR2 SYDVKM. The DNA of the CDR3 is TGTGCCAGCAGCCCAGCGGGGGGTGCTTACGAGCAGTACTTC. Amino acid sequence: CASSPAGGAYEQYF.

The rearrangement uses TRBV6-5 and TRBJ2-7, with 10 bases identical to TRBD1. Germline V gives CDR1 MNHEY, CDR2 SVGAGI. The CDR3 extends over 15 amino acids. The ends lost 2 bases at V and 7 bases at J; junction bases unmatched: 8. The CDR3: CASSYLGQGSGEQYF. Written as DNA, the CDR3 is TGTGCCAGCAGTTACCTGGGACAGGGGTCAGGAGAGCAGTACTTC.

The V gene is TRBV19, the J gene TRBJ1-5, with 8 bases matching TRBD1. Germline CDR1 LNHDA, CDR2 SQIVND (reference sequence). The V segment lost 6 bases and the J segment 1 base; nucleotides outside the gene matches: 8. The CDR3 is made up of 16 amino acids. This chain's CDR3 is CASRSQGVNSNQPQHF. DNA of the CDR3: TGTGCCAGTAGATCACAGGGGGTCAACAGCAATCAGCCCCAGCATTTT.

The chain links TRBV7-8 to TRBJ1-1, with a possible D match to TRBD1 (5 bases). V lost 1 base, J lost 1 base, and 7 bases lay in between. Germline values: CDR1 SGHVS, CDR2 FQNEAQ. The CDR3 contains 14 residues. CDR3 protein: CASSLGQTNTEAFF. Here the CDR3 DNA reads TGTGCCAGCAGCTTAGGACAGACGAACACTGAAGCTTTCTTT.

This clone was detected only once. The rearrangement uses TRBV18 and TRBJ1-2; D is undetermined. The CDR3 contains 13 residues. Trimming removed 6 bases from V and 6 bases from J, with 14 bases in between. Germline V CDR1 and CDR2: KGHSH, LQKENI. CDR3 DNA sequence: TGTGCCAGCTCGCCTGCCGGGGATCATGGCTACACCTTC. Protein sequence: CASSPAGDHGYTF. The full variable domain, its missing parts supplied by reference TRBV18 and TRBJ1-2, is NAGVMQNPRHLVRRRGQEARLRCSPMKGHSHVYWYRQLPEEGLKFMVYLQKENIIDESGMPKERFSAEFPKEGPSILRIQQVVRGDSAAYFCASSPAGDHGYTFGSGTRLTVV.

The V call is TRBV10-3, the J call TRBJ1-5; D gene ambiguous. There are 16 residues in the CDR3. Germline V gene sequence: CDR1 ENHRY, CDR2 SYGVKD. The V gene lost 0 bases and the J gene lost 0 bases, with 9 bases spanning the gap. The CDR3 here is CAISESLSYSNQPQHF. CDR3 in DNA: TGTGCCATCAGTGAGTCTCTTTCGTATAGCAATCAGCCCCAGCATTTT.

The V gene is TRBV7-6, the J gene TRBJ2-5; 11 nucleotides agree with TRBD2. The germline V gene encodes CDR1 SGHVS and CDR2 FNYEAQ. After removal of 0 bases from V and 1 base from J, the junction contained 4 bases not matched to a gene. CDR3 length equals 17 residues. The DNA of the CDR3 is TGTGCCAGCAGCTTAGCGCTAGCGGGGGGATCCCAAGAGACCCAGTACTTC. This sequence encodes CASSLALAGGSQETQYF.

This chain links TRBV6-6 with TRBJ1-4; TRBD1 is a possible D gene (6 bases). Trimming stripped 4 bases from V and 10 bases from J, with 16 bases between. The CDR3 runs to 14 residues. In germline, CDR1 is MNHNY, CDR2 SVGAGI (reference sequence). The CDR3 loop reads CASSLRQARGKLFF. The CDR3, as DNA: TGTGCCAGCAGTTTAAGACAGGCCCGGGGAAAACTGTTTTTT.

The rearrangement links TRBV5-4 to TRBJ1-2; no definite D call. This CDR3 contains 15 residues. The V gene's germline CDR1 is SGHNT and CDR2 YYREEE (reference sequence). Trimming stripped 0 bases from V and 4 bases from J, with 13 bases between. The CDR3 spells CASSLGGSVLYGYTF. CDR3 in DNA: TGTGCCAGCAGCTTGGGTGGGAGCGTCCTCTATGGCTACACCTTC.

The rearrangement uses TRBV20-1 and TRBJ1-2; TRBD1 aligns across 7 bases. The CDR3 consists of 11 residues. Germline lookup yields CDR1 DFQATT and CDR2 SNEGSKA (reference sequence). V shed 4 bases and J 13 bases; nucleotides not matched to a gene: 9. The CDR3: CSAITGVVGTF. The DNA of the CDR3 is TGCAGTGCTATAACAGGGGTCGTAGGCACCTTC.

The rearrangement joins TRBV5-1 to TRBJ2-2; D is unresolved. Germline CDR1 and CDR2: SGHRS and YFSETQ. V was cut by 7 bases and J by 1 base, with 5 bases left in between. This CDR3 is built from 12 residues. The CDR3 protein is CASAGNTGELFF. The CDR3 coding sequence is TGCGCCAGCGCCGGGAACACCGGGGAGCTGTTTTTT.

This chain joins TRBV14 and TRBJ1-2; a possible D gene is TRBD1 (6 bases). This CDR3 is 14 amino acids long. The germline V gene encodes CDR1 SGHDN and CDR2 FVKESK. V was clipped by 4 bases and J by 4 bases, with 13 bases between them. The CDR3 region is CASSLHGGVYGYTF. CDR3 bases: TGTGCCAGCAGCCTGCATGGGGGCGTCTATGGCTACACCTTC.

This clone showed up just once. The V call is TRBV28, the J call TRBJ1-2; 9 positions agree with TRBD1. The germline gives CDR1 MDHEN, CDR2 SYDVKM. The CDR3 totals 14 residues. Trimming took 1 base from V and 5 from J; bases not matched to a gene: 2. CDR3: CASSLSDRGYGYTF. For the CDR3, the DNA is TGTGCCAGCAGTTTATCGGACAGGGGATATGGCTACACCTTC.

The chain carries TRBV21-1 and TRBJ2-5; the D call TRBD1 from the table was never checked on the DNA. TRBV21-1 is assigned pseudogene status. The CDR3 has 17 residues. The CDR3 here is CASSNQRGQPLQETQYF. CDR3 DNA: TGTGCCAGCAGCAATCAACGGGGACAGCCTCTGCAAGAGACCCAGTACTTC.

This clone was detected only once. The rearrangement uses TRBV7-3 and TRBJ2-7; 10 bases are shared with TRBD1. The CDR3 is made up of 15 amino acids. Per the germline V gene, CDR1 is SGHTA and CDR2 is FQGTGA. With 1 base clipped from V and 2 bases from J, the junction kept 2 bases outside the gene matches. CDR3 bases: TGTGCCAGCAGCTTAAGCGGGACAGGGGCCTACGAGCAGTACTTC. It codes for CASSLSGTGAYEQYF.

The V and J genes are TRBV19 and TRBJ2-2, with D possibly TRBD2 on 6 matching bases. V lost 6 bases, J lost 3 bases, and 17 bases lay in between. CDR3 length equals 16 residues. Germline CDR1 and CDR2: LNHDA and SQIVND (reference sequence). CDR3 in amino acids: CASRWWGDGDTGELFF. The CDR3 coding sequence is TGTGCCAGTAGGTGGTGGGGGGATGGCGACACCGGGGAGCTGTTTTTT.

This chain uses TRBV5-1 with TRBJ1-1; TRBD1 matches at 9 bases. Germline CDR1 is SGHRS and CDR2 is YFSETQ. V lost 0 bases to trimming and J lost 6 bases; unmatched junction nucleotides: 3. This CDR3 is 14 amino acids long. CDR3 loop: CASSLADRGAEAFF. CDR3 nucleotides: TGCGCCAGCAGCTTGGCGGACAGGGGCGCTGAAGCTTTCTTT. Together with reference TRBV5-1 and TRBJ1-1, the CDR3 gives the full variable domain: KAGVTQTPRYLIKTRGQQVTLSCSPISGHRSVSWYQQTPGQGLQFLFEYFSETQRNKGNFPGRFSGRQFSNSRSEMNVSTLELGDSALYLCASSLADRGAEAFFGQGTRLTVV.

This chain links TRBV7-2 with TRBJ2-7, with 12 bases lining up with TRBD2. J lost 4 bases, V lost 3 bases, and 10 bases had no gene match. This CDR3 contains 17 residues. Germline loops: CDR1 SGHTA, CDR2 FQGNSA. The DNA of the CDR3 is TGTGCCAGCAGCTTCACAGCGACTAGCGGGGGCCGTTACGAGCAGTACTTC. This codes for CASSFTATSGGRYEQYF. The whole variable domain, remainder taken from reference TRBV7-2 and TRBJ2-7, is GAGVSQSPSNKVTEKGKDVELRCDPISGHTALYWYRQSLGQGLEFLIYFQGNSAPDKSGLPSDRFSAERTGGSVSTLTIQRTQQEDSAVYLCASSFTATSGGRYEQYFGPGTRLTVT.

The rearrangement joins TRBV27 to TRBJ2-7; TRBD1 is a possible D gene (5 bases). This CDR3 has 16 residues. Germline assignment: CDR1 MNHEY and CDR2 SMNVEV (reference sequence). The V end was cut by 3 bases, the J end by 5 bases, with 20 bases between. CDR3 DNA sequence: TGTGCCAGCAGTTTGGCCCAGGGTGGGGTTACTAACGAGCAGTACTTC. This gives the protein CASSLAQGGVTNEQYF.

This clone was counted once. The rearrangement joins TRBV5-1 to TRBJ1-2, with D tentatively TRBD1 (5 bases). Germline V gene sequence: CDR1 SGHRS, CDR2 YFSETQ. The length of the CDR3 is 13 residues. V was clipped by 4 bases and J by 3 bases, with 10 bases between them. The CDR3: CASSPQGDYGYTF. The CDR3 nucleotides read TGCGCCAGCAGCCCGCAGGGTGACTATGGCTACACCTTC.

The chain joins TRBV15 to TRBJ2-2, with a tentative D call TRBD1 (5 bases). Germline CDR1 LNHNV, CDR2 YYDKDF (reference sequence). CDR3 length equals 15 residues. V was trimmed by 3 bases and J by 8 bases, leaving 16 bases between them. CDR3 region: CATSRSRVAEGELFF. In nucleotides, the CDR3 is TGTGCCACCAGCAGGTCCAGGGTGGCAGAGGGGGAGCTGTTTTTT.

This chain connects TRBV7-6 to TRBJ2-7, with D hard to call. V lost 1 base to trimming and J lost 1 base, with 14 bases between them. The CDR3 sequence is 16 residues long. From germline, CDR1 is SGHVS and CDR2 FNYEAQ. The CDR3: CASSLGLGPGSYEQYF. Written as DNA, the CDR3 is TGTGCCAGCAGCTTAGGGCTGGGCCCTGGGTCCTACGAGCAGTACTTC.

The chain employs TRBV29-1 and TRBJ2-3, with TRBD1 as a possible D gene (5 bases). This CDR3 is 13 amino acids long. Germline assignment: CDR1 SQVTM and CDR2 ANQGSEA. With 4 bases removed from V and 4 bases from J, the gap between germline ends came to 12 bases. CDR3 in DNA: TGCAGCGTTGGGCAGGGTTTCCCAGATACGCAGTATTTT. Protein product: CSVGQGFPDTQYF.

The CDR3 coding sequence is TGTGCCAGCTCGCCGACTAGCGGGGGTCAAGAGACCCAGTACTTC. It translates to CASSPTSGGQETQYF. The genes are TRBV18 and TRBJ2-5; TRBD2 aligns across 12 bases. The germline V gene encodes CDR1 KGHSH and CDR2 LQKENI. CDR3 length equals 15 residues. After removal of 6 bases from V and 2 bases from J, the junction contained 4 bases not matched to a gene.

The rearrangement uses TRBV6-5 and TRBJ1-2, with D unresolved. From germline, CDR1 is MNHEY and CDR2 SVGAGI. The CDR3 length is 13 residues. With 5 bases removed from V and 0 bases from J, the gap between germline ends came to 7 bases. CDR3 amino acids: CASSLSPNYGYTF. DNA for the CDR3: TGTGCCAGCAGTCTGAGTCCTAACTATGGCTACACCTTC.

The CDR3 DNA is TGCGCCAGCAGCTTGTCCCCGGCGCCGGGCTCCTACGAGCAGTACTTC. This codes for CASSLSPAPGSYEQYF. V is TRBV5-1 and J is TRBJ2-7, with unresolved D. This CDR3 spans 16 amino acids. V was clipped by 1 base and J by 0 bases, with 14 bases between them. CDR1 SGHRS and CDR2 YFSETQ come from the germline V gene.

The chain has TRBV19 and TRBJ2-1; the match to TRBD2 covers 13 bases. The junction had 12 bases not matched to a gene; V was cut back by 5 bases and J by 5 bases. Per the germline V gene, CDR1 is LNHDA and CDR2 is SQIVND (reference sequence). There are 18 residues in the CDR3. CDR3 nucleotide sequence: TGTGCCAGTAGTCCGCCCCCGGGACTAGCGGGACCAAACAATGAGCAGTTCTTC. This gives the protein CASSPPPGLAGPNNEQFF.